The source of this TCR beta chain is a study of blood T cell repertoires in COVID-19. Whole-study context: Nucleic acid was either cDNA or gDNA, and it came from T cells, B-cell-depleted T cells, or PBMCs.

The age range of participants was 18 to 89 years, with residence in some 25 US areas. Per the authors' pipeline: The authors estimated nucleated cell counts from reference gene primer amplification. TCRdb's copy holds only in-frame clones and misses some; the assay was immunoSEQ multiplex PCR. V, J and clone size were drawn from that table, and D and trimming were deduced from the DNA. The table includes under 250,000 clones, about 87% detected once. V was clipped by 5 bases and J by 3 bases, with 13 bases between them. CDR3 length equals 14 residues. Germline loops: CDR1 SQVTM, CDR2 ANQGSEA. This sequence originates from a woman aged 25-40 years with acute COVID-19. Sample: PBMCs or T cells enriched from blood (not recorded which). The J gene is TRBJ1-4, the V gene TRBV29-1; D gene uncertain. This chain's CDR3 is CSVSPTGANEKLFF. The CDR3 DNA sequence: TGCAGCGTTTCCCCGACCGGGGCTAATGAAAAACTGTTTTTT.